The present entry profiles one TCR beta chain with its context. This CDR3 region has 15 residues. Looked up from germline, CDR1 is LNHDA and CDR2 is SQIVND (reference sequence). V shed 4 bases, J shed 7 bases, and the junction held 9 bases outside the gene matches. These data originate in a study of blood T cell repertoires in COVID-19. Overall study context: Acute and convalescent COVID-19 samples came from the United States, Italy and Spain. PBMCs, B-cell-depleted T cells, or T cells provided the cDNA or gDNA that made up the material.

In the authors' methods: Estimation of nucleated cell counts relied on the amplification of reference gene primers. Sequencing used immunoSEQ multiplex PCR; TCRdb keeps in-frame clones, though not all of them. From that table come the V and J calls and clone size; the DNA was used to work out D and trimming. Of about 220,000 clones listed, 80% to 90% were seen once; the top ten hold around 2.2%. This rearrangement joins TRBV19 to TRBJ2-7; TRBD1 matches 11 bases. The sequenced sample was peripheral blood. The origin of this receptor is a man aged 25-45 years who had recovered from COVID-19. CDR3 sequence: CASSTAGTGGGEQYF. The CDR3 bases are TGTGCCAGTAGTACCGCCGGGACAGGGGGAGGAGAGCAGTACTTC. Complete variable domain (other parts from reference TRBV19 and TRBJ2-7): DGGITQSPKYLFRKEGQNVTLSCEQNLNHDAMYWYRQDPGQGLRLIYYSQIVNDFQKGDIAEGYSVSREKKESFPLTVTSAQKNPTAFYLCASSTAGTGGGEQYFGPGTRLTVT.